Included here is one T cell receptor beta chain sequence, with context. Its antigen is currently unknown. In chemo-refractory metastatic non-small-cell lung cancer, patients got ipilimumab CTLA-4 blockade together with focal radiation. This table comes from immunoSEQ multiplex PCR, and its TCRdb copy is limited to in-frame clones, with some not included. Of tens of thousands of clones listed, around nine tenths were seen once; the top ten hold around 17%. The data were obtained in a study of radiotherapy plus CTLA-4 blockade in lung cancer. The study, taken as a whole, reports: Increased serum interferon-beta after radiation also reportedly predicted response strongly. Blood saw expansion of tumor-derived TCR clones after radiotherapy plus ipilimumab.

This CDR3 comprises 19 residues. With 11 bases removed from V and 4 bases from J, the gap between germline ends came to 33 bases. CDR1 is MDHEN, CDR2 SYDVKM, per germline. The V and J genes are TRBV28 and TRBJ2-1; TRBD1 or TRBD2 may be the D gene (5 bases each). This TCR was sampled from a human donor with non-small cell lung cancer that progressed on radiotherapy plus ipilimumab. The sequencing used peripheral blood, collected from a patient treated with radiotherapy plus ipilimumab. CDR3 region: CASQVGVAGWRTAYNEQFF. The CDR3 nucleotides are TGTGCCTCCCAGGTGGGGGTGGCCGGATGGCGGACGGCTTACAATGAGCAGTTCTTC.